This T cell receptor (beta chain) emerged from a study of control samples from healthy donors and cancer patients. Losses at the gene ends were 6 bases for V and 2 bases for J; bases not matched to a gene: 8. CDR3 length equals 16 residues. Germline V gene lookup returns CDR1 LNHDA and CDR2 SQIVND (reference sequence). The table came from immunoSEQ multiplex PCR; TCRdb's copy has only in-frame clones and leaves some out. The sample gives approximately 90,000 clones, approximately 93% of which show up once; about 1.5% is in the top ten. Sequencing was carried out using blood. The sequence was collected from a woman younger than 45 in good health. V usage is TRBV19 and J usage is TRBJ2-2, with TRBD1 matching over 8 bases. CDR3 loop: CASSIRGQGNTGELFF. DNA for the CDR3: TGTGCCAGTAGCATTAGAGGACAGGGAAACACCGGGGAGCTGTTTTTT.